What follows describes a single T cell receptor (beta chain). Antigen specificity is unknown. These data originate in a study of OX40 agonist ivuxolimab in advanced cancers. Across the study: At 82.7% male, the cohort had a mean age of 60 years, ranging from roughly 23 to 80.

Profiled with immunoSEQ multiplex PCR; TCRdb holds only in-frame clones, not every one. The repertoire holds under 35,000 clones, roughly 80% seen once, with approximately 10% in the top ten. This CDR3 comprises 17 residues. Germline lookup yields CDR1 MDHEN and CDR2 SYDVKM. V gave up 3 bases and J gave up 4 bases, with 21 bases separating them. Study outcomes and limitations: There was clonal expansion of CD4+ and CD8+ blood T cells by week 6 at 0.1 to 3.0 mg/kg. Low clonal expansion, among the lowest seen, marked partial responders at 0.1-3.0 mg/kg.

Sample: CD4+ or CD8+ T cells sorted from blood, taken in a trial of the OX40 agonist ivuxolimab. The TCR sequence derives from an adult with an advanced solid tumor such as melanoma, head and neck, liver or kidney cancer. The chain uses TRBV28 and TRBJ2-5; no clear D gene. The CDR3 region is CASSFGVWGGMAETQYF. DNA of the CDR3: TGTGCCAGCAGTTTCGGTGTATGGGGTGGGATGGCAGAGACCCAGTACTTC. Based on the CDR3 plus reference TRBV28 and TRBJ2-5, the full variable domain is DVKVTQSSRYLVKRTGEKVFLECVQDMDHENMFWYRQDPGLGLRLIYFSYDVKMKEKGDIPEGYSVSREKKERFSLILESASTNQTSMYLCASSFGVWGGMAETQYFGPGTRLLVL.